The 23 T cell receptor beta chains presented below share a single source sample, sequenced in a study of T cell repertoires in cytomegalovirus infection. For these receptors, no antigen is known. TCRdb used MiXCR to reprocess the reads, holding one entry per CDR3 protein. The table records 70,000 to 85,000 distinct CDR3 sequences, roughly 40% of them present only once. This specimen consisted of CD8+ T cells from cultured PBMCs, obtained from culture after CMV antigen stimulation. The receptor set was obtained from a human donor in good health (CMV status not recorded). Some clones in this sample may be carry-over from other donors' samples.

V gene TRBV7-3 combines with J gene TRBJ2-3; 8 bases line up with TRBD2. CDR1 and CDR2 from the germline V gene are SGHTA and FQGTGA. The CDR3 is made up of 16 amino acids. V shed 1 base and J 4 bases; nucleotides not matched to a gene: 7. The CDR3 here is CASSLNLRGVADTQYF. The CDR3 bases are TGTGCCAGCAGCTTAAACTTGCGGGGGGTTGCAGATACGCAGTATTTT.

The chain recombines TRBV7-9 with TRBJ1-4; D possibly corresponds to TRBD1 (5 bases). Deletions cut 5 bases from V and 4 bases from J, with 14 bases between. From germline, CDR1 is SEHNR and CDR2 FQNEAQ (reference sequence). The CDR3 is made up of 15 amino acids. The CDR3 here is CASSPLGGINEKLFF. CDR3 coding DNA: TGTGCCAGCAGCCCGTTGGGGGGGATTAATGAAAAACTGTTTTTT.

This clonotype was counted between two and nine times. The CDR3: CASSTIDNEQFF. The CDR3 DNA is TGTGCCAGTAGTACAATAGACAATGAGCAGTTCTTC. The chain recombines TRBV19 with TRBJ2-1; D not certain. The V and J ends lost 4 bases and 5 bases respectively, with 6 bases between them. This CDR3 comprises 12 residues. CDR1 and CDR2 (germline): LNHDA, SQIVND (reference sequence).

The chain combines TRBV27 with TRBJ2-7; maybe TRBD2 (6 bases). The CDR3 has 14 amino acids. Deletions cut 8 bases from V and 2 bases from J, with 16 bases between. Per the germline V gene, CDR1 is MNHEY and CDR2 is SMNVEV (reference sequence). The CDR3 sequence is CASRTGTYPYEQYF. The CDR3 nucleotides are TGTGCCAGCCGCACTGGGACTTACCCCTACGAGCAGTACTTC.

By its share, this clonotype is medium-sized (0.01 to 0.1%). This chain uses TRBV7-2 with TRBJ2-7; 7 bases are shared with TRBD2. The CDR3 has 14 amino acids. Losses at the gene ends were 5 bases for V and 2 bases for J; bases not matched to a gene: 6. Germline V gene sequence: CDR1 SGHTA, CDR2 FQGNSA. CDR3 nucleotides: TGTGCCAGCAGCGAGGCTGGGGGGGCCTACGAGCAGTACTTC. Translating it yields CASSEAGGAYEQYF.

The chain couples TRBV6-8 to TRBJ2-3; D gene unclear. This CDR3 contains 16 residues. Germline CDR1 is MNHGY and CDR2 is SAAAGT. Trimming left V 4 bases short and J 0 bases short, with 14 bases between. In nucleotides, the CDR3 is TGTGCCAGCAGTTTGGGCTATGCCTCTAGCACAGATACGCAGTATTTT. This translates into CASSLGYASSTDTQYF.

This clonotype showed up just a few times. This chain joins TRBV19 and TRBJ2-7, with 9 positions matching TRBD1. This CDR3 has 15 residues. Looked up from germline, CDR1 is LNHDA and CDR2 is SQIVND (reference sequence). Trimming cost V 5 bases and J 2 bases; bases outside gene matches: 7. The CDR3 region is CASSLGTGYPYEQYF. The DNA of the CDR3 is TGTGCCAGTAGTCTTGGGACAGGGTATCCCTACGAGCAGTACTTC. Full variable domain (outside the CDR3, taken from reference TRBV19 and TRBJ2-7): DGGITQSPKYLFRKEGQNVTLSCEQNLNHDAMYWYRQDPGQGLRLIYYSQIVNDFQKGDIAEGYSVSREKKESFPLTVTSAQKNPTAFYLCASSLGTGYPYEQYFGPGTRLTVT.

The V call is TRBV27, the J call TRBJ1-5, with 8 nucleotides matching TRBD1. Germline loops: CDR1 MNHEY, CDR2 SMNVEV (reference sequence). The junction had 6 bases not matched to a gene; V was cut back by 5 bases and J by 3 bases. CDR3 length: 15 amino acids. The CDR3 DNA sequence: TGTGCCAGCAGTGAGGACAGGGCCATCAATCAGCCCCAGCATTTT. It specifies CASSEDRAINQPQHF.

The chain uses TRBV29-1 and TRBJ2-2, with 9 bases lining up with TRBD1. CDR3 length: 14 amino acids. Germline lookup yields CDR1 SQVTM and CDR2 ANQGSEA. Trimming took 3 bases from V and 4 from J; bases not matched to a gene: 3. CDR3 sequence (DNA): TGCAGCGTTGAGGGACAGGGTGCCACCGGGGAGCTGTTTTTT. Protein: CSVEGQGATGELFF.

V usage is TRBV29-1 and J usage is TRBJ2-1; TRBD2 matches 7 bases. Germline V gene data show CDR1 as SQVTM and CDR2 as ANQGSEA. This CDR3 spans 14 amino acids. V gave up 1 base and J gave up 4 bases; unmatched junction bases: 4. CDR3 DNA sequence: TGCAGCGTTGAAGCCAGCGGGGTTTACAATGAGCAGTTCTTC. Translating gives CSVEASGVYNEQFF.

This clonotype was observed a few times. The chain has TRBV15 and TRBJ2-6, with TRBD1 identical over 8 bases. The CDR3 sequence is 17 residues long. Germline V CDR1 and CDR2: LNHNV, YYDKDF (reference sequence). Trimming took 6 bases from V and 3 from J; bases not matched to a gene: 10. CDR3 loop: CATRIGGRGLGANVLTF. In nucleotides, the CDR3 is TGTGCCACCAGAATAGGAGGCAGGGGGCTTGGGGCCAACGTCCTGACTTTC.

A few counts support this clonotype. J is TRBJ2-2 and V is TRBV6-2 or TRBV6-3; 7 positions match TRBD1. Germline CDR1 is MNHEY and CDR2 is SVGEGT. Trimming removed 6 bases from V and 4 bases from J; junction bases left unmatched: 11. This CDR3 has 16 amino acids. In nucleotides, the CDR3 is TGTGCCAGCAGCTACCCTAGGGGACAGATCACCGGGGAGCTGTTTTTT. Residues: CASSYPRGQITGELFF.

This clonotype was picked up a small number of times. CDR3 loop: CASSYGPGPHYEQYF. The CDR3 coding sequence is TGTGCCAGCAGTTACGGTCCGGGGCCGCACTACGAGCAGTACTTC. The J gene is TRBJ2-7, the V gene TRBV6-5; D is perhaps TRBD1 or TRBD2 (5 bases each). Trimming cost V 2 bases and J 3 bases, with 14 bases left between them. This CDR3 comprises 15 residues. Germline loops: CDR1 MNHEY, CDR2 SVGAGI.

Regarding this clonotype: Relative to the germline gene, one junction end is altered; a read error may explain this. The chain is built from TRBV4-1 and TRBJ1-2, with D uncertain. There are 16 residues in the CDR3. Germline V lookup: CDR1 MGHRA, CDR2 YSYEKL. CDR3: CASSQEMGHIRYGYTF. In DNA, the CDR3 is TGTGCCAGCAGCCAAGAAATGGGTCACATTCGGTATGGCTACACCTTC.

The V and J genes are TRBV7-9 and TRBJ1-5; 9 bases match TRBD1. The V gene end was trimmed by 5 bases and the J gene end by 6 bases; junction bases not matched to a gene: 11. Germline CDR1 SEHNR, CDR2 FQNEAQ (reference sequence). The CDR3 has 16 amino acids. The CDR3 region is CASSLDGTGRGQPQHF. CDR3 nucleotides: TGTGCCAGCAGCCTCGACGGGACAGGGAGAGGTCAGCCCCAGCATTTT.

The CDR3 reads CASSYNLAGPLAKNIQYF. CDR3 DNA sequence: TGTGCCAGCAGCTACAACCTAGCGGGGCCGCTAGCCAAAAACATTCAGTACTTC. The rearrangement links TRBV7-2 to TRBJ2-4; 9 bases are shared with TRBD2. This CDR3 spans 18 amino acids. The V segment lost 4 bases and the J segment 0 bases; nucleotides outside the gene matches: 10. Germline V gene lookup returns CDR1 SGHTA and CDR2 FQGNSA.

The chain has TRBV6-5 and TRBJ1-4, with a possible D match to TRBD1 (6 bases). The V gene's germline CDR1 is MNHEY and CDR2 SVGAGI. The CDR3 covers 15 residues. The germline V and J ends were trimmed by 0 bases and 4 bases, with 9 bases remaining between them. The CDR3 sequence is CASSYSADSNEKLFF. Here the CDR3 DNA reads TGTGCCAGCAGTTACTCGGCGGACAGTAATGAAAAACTGTTTTTT.

The chain links TRBV6-6 to TRBJ2-5, with no clear D. This CDR3 is built from 14 residues. V was trimmed by 0 bases and J by 4 bases, leaving 9 bases between them. Per germline, CDR1 MNHNY and CDR2 SVGAGI (reference sequence). The CDR3: CASSYSDALETQYF. In DNA, the CDR3 is TGTGCCAGCAGTTACTCTGATGCGTTAGAGACCCAGTACTTC.

This clonotype was counted between two and nine times. V gene TRBV27 combines with J gene TRBJ2-7; possible D gene TRBD2, 7 bases. CDR3 size: 15 residues. Germline V gives CDR1 MNHEY, CDR2 SMNVEV (reference sequence). Trimming left V 6 bases short and J 3 bases short, with 18 bases between. The CDR3 region is CASRSRGALGYEQYF. The CDR3 DNA reads as TGTGCCAGCAGATCCCGGGGGGCTTTGGGCTACGAGCAGTACTTC.

The chain is built from TRBV7-9 and TRBJ2-7; either TRBD1 or TRBD2 may supply D (6 bases each). Germline V lookup: CDR1 SEHNR, CDR2 FQNEAQ (reference sequence). V shed 5 bases and J shed 3 bases, with 23 bases lying between them. The CDR3 is 17 residues long. This CDR3 is CASSKDPGDRGGYEQYF. As DNA, the CDR3 is TGTGCCAGCAGCAAGGACCCGGGGGATAGAGGGGGCTACGAGCAGTACTTC. Looking up the rest from reference TRBV7-9 and TRBJ2-7 gives the full variable domain: DTGVSQNPRHKITKRGQNVTFRCDPISEHNRLYWYRQTLGQGPEFLTYFQNEAQLEKSRLLSDRFSAERPKGSFSTLEIQRTEQGDSAMYLCASSKDPGDRGGYEQYFGPGTRLTVT.

This clonotype was seen only a few times. The chain combines TRBV7-2 with TRBJ2-5; either TRBD1 or TRBD2 may fit D (6 bases each). With 4 bases removed from V and 4 bases from J, the gap between germline ends came to 25 bases. CDR3 length: 18 residues. Germline V CDR1 and CDR2: SGHTA, FQGNSA. CDR3 residues: CASSSMGRRGFRSETQYF. CDR3 nucleotide sequence: TGTGCCAGCAGCTCGATGGGGCGGAGGGGGTTTAGGTCAGAGACCCAGTACTTC.

This clonotype turned up a few times. This sequence joins TRBV28 and TRBJ2-3; D ambiguous. The CDR3 is 13 residues long. The V end lost 10 bases, the J end lost 2 bases, and 13 bases lay between the germline ends. The germline CDR1 and CDR2 sequences are MDHEN and SYDVKM. For the CDR3, the DNA is TGTGCCACCGCGACCCCCCCCACAGATACGCAGTATTTT. Translation gives CATATPPTDTQYF. The full variable domain, with the rest looked up from reference TRBV28 and TRBJ2-3, is DVKVTQSSRYLVKRTGEKVFLECVQDMDHENMFWYRQDPGLGLRLIYFSYDVKMKEKGDIPEGYSVSREKKERFSLILESASTNQTSMYLCATATPPTDTQYFGPGTRLTVL.

This clonotype came up once. The V gene is TRBV7-9, the J gene TRBJ2-3, with D perhaps TRBD2 (6 bases). CDR1 SEHNR and CDR2 FQNEAQ come from the germline V gene (reference sequence). The CDR3 totals 21 residues. V was clipped by 5 bases and J by 0 bases, with 30 bases between them. The CDR3 bases are TGTGCCAGCAGCCCCCCGTTTGGTAGCGGAGATATCACTCCTAGCACAGATACGCAGTATTTT. Translated: CASSPPFGSGDITPSTDTQYF.